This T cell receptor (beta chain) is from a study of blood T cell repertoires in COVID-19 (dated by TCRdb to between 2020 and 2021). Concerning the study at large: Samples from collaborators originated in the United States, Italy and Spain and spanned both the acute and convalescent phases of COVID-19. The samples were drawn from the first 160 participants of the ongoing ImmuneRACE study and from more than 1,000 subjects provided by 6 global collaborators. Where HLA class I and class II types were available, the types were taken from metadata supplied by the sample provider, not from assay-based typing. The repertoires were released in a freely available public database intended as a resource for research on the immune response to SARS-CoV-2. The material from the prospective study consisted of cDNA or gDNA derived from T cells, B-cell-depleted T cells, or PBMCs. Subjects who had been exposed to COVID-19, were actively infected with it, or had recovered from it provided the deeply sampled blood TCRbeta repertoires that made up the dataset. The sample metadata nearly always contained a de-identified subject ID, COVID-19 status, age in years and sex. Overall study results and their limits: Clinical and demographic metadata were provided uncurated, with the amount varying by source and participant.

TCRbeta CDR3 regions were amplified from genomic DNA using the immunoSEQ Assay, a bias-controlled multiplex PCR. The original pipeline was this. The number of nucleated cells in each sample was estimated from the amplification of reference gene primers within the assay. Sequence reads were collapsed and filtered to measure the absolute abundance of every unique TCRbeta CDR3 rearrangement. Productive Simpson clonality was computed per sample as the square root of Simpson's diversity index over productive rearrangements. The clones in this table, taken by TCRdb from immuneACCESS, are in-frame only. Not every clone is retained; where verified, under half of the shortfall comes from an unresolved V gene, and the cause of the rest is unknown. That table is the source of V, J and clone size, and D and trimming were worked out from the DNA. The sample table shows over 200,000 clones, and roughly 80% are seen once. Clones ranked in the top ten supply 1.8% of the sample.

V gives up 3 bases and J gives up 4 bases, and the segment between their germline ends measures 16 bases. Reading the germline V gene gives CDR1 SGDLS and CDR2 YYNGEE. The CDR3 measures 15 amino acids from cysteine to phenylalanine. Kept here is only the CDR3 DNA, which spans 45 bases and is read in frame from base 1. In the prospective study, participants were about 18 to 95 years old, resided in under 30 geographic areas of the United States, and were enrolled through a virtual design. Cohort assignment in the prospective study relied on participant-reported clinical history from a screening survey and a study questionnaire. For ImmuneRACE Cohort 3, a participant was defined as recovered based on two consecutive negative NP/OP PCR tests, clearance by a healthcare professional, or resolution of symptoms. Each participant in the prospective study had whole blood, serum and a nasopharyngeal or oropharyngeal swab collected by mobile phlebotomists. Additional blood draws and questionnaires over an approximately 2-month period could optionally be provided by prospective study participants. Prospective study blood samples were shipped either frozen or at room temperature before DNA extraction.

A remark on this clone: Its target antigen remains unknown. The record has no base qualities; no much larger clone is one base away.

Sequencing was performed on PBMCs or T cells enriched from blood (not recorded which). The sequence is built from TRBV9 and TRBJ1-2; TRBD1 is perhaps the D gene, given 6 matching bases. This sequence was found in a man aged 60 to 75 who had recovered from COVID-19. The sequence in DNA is TGTGCCAGCAGCGACCCGCCGGGACACTTCTATGGCTACACCTTC. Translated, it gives CASSDPPGHFYGYTF.